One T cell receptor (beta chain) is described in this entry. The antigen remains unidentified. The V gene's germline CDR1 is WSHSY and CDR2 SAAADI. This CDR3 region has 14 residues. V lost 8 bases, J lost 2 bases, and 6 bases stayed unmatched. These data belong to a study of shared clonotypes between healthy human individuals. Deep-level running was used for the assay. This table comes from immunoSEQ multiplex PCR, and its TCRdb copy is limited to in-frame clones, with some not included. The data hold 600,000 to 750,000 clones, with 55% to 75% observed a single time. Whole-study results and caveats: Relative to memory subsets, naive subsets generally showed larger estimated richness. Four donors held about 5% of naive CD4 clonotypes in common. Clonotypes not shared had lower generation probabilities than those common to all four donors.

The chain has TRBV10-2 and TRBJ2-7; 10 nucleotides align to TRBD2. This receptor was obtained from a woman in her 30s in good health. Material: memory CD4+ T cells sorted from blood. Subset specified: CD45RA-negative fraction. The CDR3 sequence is CASALAGDTYEQYF. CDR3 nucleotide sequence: TGCGCCAGCGCCCTAGCGGGAGACACCTACGAGCAGTACTTC.